The 2 T cell receptor beta chains below all came from one sample that was sequenced in a study of CXCR3-negative and CXCR3-positive naive CD8 T cells (dated by TCRdb to 2018 to 2020). The paper's findings and limits, for the study overall: Compared with CXCR3-negative naive cells, CXCR3-positive naive cells had TRB CDR3s with higher hydrophobicity (lower Kidera factor 4), lower energy, and higher strength and volume indices.

Data came from a NextSeq 550. The Human TCR Profiling Kit (MiLaboratory) was used to prepare UMI-labeled 5' RACE TRB cDNA libraries. After TCRdb reprocessed the reads, each CDR3 protein sequence was kept as one row, without DNA. This sample's table carries 55,000 to 70,000 distinct CDR3 sequences. Of the sample, about 0.71% is held by the ten largest clones. What these receptors recognize is not known. The sample consisted of naive CXCR3+ CD8+ T cells from blood. This specimen's cell subset or site label, per the study, means: CD45RO-CCR7+CD27+CD95- naive CD8+ T cells expressing CXCR3 (TNR3+). The receptors come from a human donor in good health. Some clones in this sample may be carry-over from other donors' samples.

The rearrangement links TRBV20-1 to TRBJ2-5. The germline gives CDR1 DFQATT, CDR2 SNEGSKA (reference sequence). CDR3 length equals 12 residues. This CDR3 reads CSAIWPEETQYF.

The J gene is TRBJ1-1, the V gene TRBV20-1. Germline V gene data show CDR1 as DFQATT and CDR2 as SNEGSKA (reference sequence). The CDR3 consists of 12 residues. The CDR3 reads CSAIAENTEAFF.